The 12 T cell receptor beta chains in this list originate from one sample, sequenced in a study of blood T cell repertoires in COVID-19. Libraries were prepared by immunoSEQ multiplex PCR; TCRdb keeps only in-frame clonotypes and omits some of them. Here the sample spans more than 300,000 clones, approximately 85% being singletons. Input material: peripheral blood. Receptor source: a woman aged 45-59 years with acute or convalescent COVID-19.

V and J are TRBV14 and TRBJ2-4, with D hard to call. CDR3 size: 14 residues. Germline V gene data show CDR1 as SGHDN and CDR2 as FVKESK. V dropped 3 bases and J dropped 0 bases, with 6 bases sitting between them. This chain's CDR3 is CASSHRLAKNIQYF. CDR3 sequence (DNA): TGTGCCAGCAGCCATCGACTAGCCAAAAACATTCAGTACTTC.

The chain couples TRBV30 to TRBJ2-1; 9 bases agree with TRBD2. CDR3 length: 19 residues. Trimming at V came to 4 bases and at J to 4 bases, leaving 20 bases not matched to a gene. The V gene's germline CDR1 is GTSNPN and CDR2 SVGIG (reference sequence). DNA for the CDR3: TGTGCCTGGACCCTTGGGTATAGCGGGAGAATAGGGTTATACAATGAGCAGTTCTTC. Translating gives CAWTLGYSGRIGLYNEQFF. Based on the CDR3 plus reference TRBV30 and TRBJ2-1, the full variable domain is SQTIHQWPATLVQPVGSPLSLECTVEGTSNPNLYWYRQAAGRGLQLLFYSVGIGQISSEVPQNLSASRPQDRQFILSSKKLLLSDSGFYLCAWTLGYSGRIGLYNEQFFGPGTRLTVL.

The V and J genes are TRBV5-1 and TRBJ2-5; 7 positions agree with TRBD2. V gave up 5 bases and J gave up 2 bases; unmatched junction bases: 6. The CDR3 totals 14 residues. The germline V gene has CDR1 SGHRS and CDR2 YFSETQ. This chain's CDR3 is CASRTTSSQETQYF. The CDR3 DNA is TGCGCCAGCAGGACGACTAGCAGTCAAGAGACCCAGTACTTC.

V usage is TRBV4-1 and J usage is TRBJ1-3; maybe TRBD1 (6 bases). The length of the CDR3 is 13 residues. V dropped 3 bases and J dropped 9 bases, with 12 bases sitting between them. Germline V gives CDR1 MGHRA, CDR2 YSYEKL. The CDR3 DNA sequence: TGCGCCAGCAGCCAGGGACACAAACCCACCATATATTTT. Translating it yields CASSQGHKPTIYF.

The chain has TRBV5-1 and TRBJ1-1; D is ambiguous. The germline V and J ends were trimmed by 4 bases and 1 base, with 11 bases remaining between them. Germline lookup yields CDR1 SGHRS and CDR2 YFSETQ. This CDR3 has 14 residues. Here the CDR3 reads CASSLDMRNTEAFF. CDR3 DNA: TGCGCCAGCAGCCTTGACATGAGGAACACTGAAGCTTTCTTT.

On this clone itself: Additional DNA sequences in this sample encode the identical CDR3. V and J are TRBV18 and TRBJ1-4, with D unclear. This CDR3 has 14 residues. From germline, CDR1 is KGHSH and CDR2 LQKENI. V was clipped by 2 bases and J by 0 bases, with 4 bases between them. The chain's CDR3 is CASSPTATNEKLFF. In DNA, the CDR3 is TGTGCCAGCTCACCAACAGCAACTAATGAAAAACTGTTTTTT.

This rearrangement joins TRBV7-8 to TRBJ1-1; D may be TRBD1 (5 bases). Trimming took 7 bases from V and 1 from J, leaving 13 bases between them. CDR3 length equals 14 residues. Germline V CDR1 and CDR2: SGHVS, FQNEAQ. The CDR3 nucleotides are TGTGCCAGCACCCCCTCTAGGGGGAACACTGAAGCTTTCTTT. Translating gives CASTPSRGNTEAFF.

CDR3 DNA sequence: TGTGCCAGCAGTTTACCGGGACATTGGATAGGGACTAGAATGTACGAGCAGTACTTC. It yields the protein CASSLPGHWIGTRMYEQYF. This chain uses TRBV28 with TRBJ2-7; 8 bases match TRBD2. J lost 4 bases, V lost 2 bases, and 19 bases had no gene match. Germline CDR1 MDHEN, CDR2 SYDVKM. The CDR3 runs 19 residues.

The chain is built from TRBV4-1 and TRBJ2-3, with TRBD2 as a possible D gene (6 bases). The CDR3 spans 15 residues. Trimming pared 0 bases from V and 6 bases from J, leaving 13 bases between. In germline, CDR1 is MGHRA, CDR2 YSYEKL. In DNA, the CDR3 is TGCGCCAGCAGCCAAGACGAACTAGCCTCGGATACGCAGTATTTT. It translates to CASSQDELASDTQYF.

The chain links TRBV4-1 to TRBJ2-7; weak D call: TRBD2 (6 bases). The CDR3 consists of 15 residues. In germline, CDR1 is MGHRA, CDR2 YSYEKL. V was cut by 2 bases and J by 2 bases, with 13 bases left in between. This CDR3 reads CASSQMGGLTYEQYF. The CDR3 nucleotides read TGCGCCAGCAGCCAAATGGGGGGTCTTACCTACGAGCAGTACTTC.

In regard to this clone: This same CDR3 is encoded by further DNA sequences in the sample. This chain links TRBV28 with TRBJ1-2; 8 bases line up with TRBD1. CDR1 is MDHEN and CDR2 is SYDVKM in the germline V gene. The CDR3 spans 12 residues. The J segment lost 6 bases and the V segment lost 3 bases, leaving 0 bases of the junction unmatched. CDR3 residues: CASSFRGHGYTF. In DNA form, the CDR3 reads TGTGCCAGCAGTTTCAGGGGGCATGGCTACACCTTC.

The table lists this clone with a few counts. The chain uses TRBV7-2 and TRBJ2-1, with TRBD2 identical over 11 bases. V dropped 9 bases and J dropped 7; count of bases not matched to a gene: 8. The germline V gene has CDR1 SGHTA and CDR2 FQGNSA. The CDR3 has 14 residues. CDR3 in amino acids: CASRGLAGGNEQFF. In DNA form, the CDR3 reads TGTGCCAGTCGGGGGCTAGCGGGAGGAAATGAGCAGTTCTTC.